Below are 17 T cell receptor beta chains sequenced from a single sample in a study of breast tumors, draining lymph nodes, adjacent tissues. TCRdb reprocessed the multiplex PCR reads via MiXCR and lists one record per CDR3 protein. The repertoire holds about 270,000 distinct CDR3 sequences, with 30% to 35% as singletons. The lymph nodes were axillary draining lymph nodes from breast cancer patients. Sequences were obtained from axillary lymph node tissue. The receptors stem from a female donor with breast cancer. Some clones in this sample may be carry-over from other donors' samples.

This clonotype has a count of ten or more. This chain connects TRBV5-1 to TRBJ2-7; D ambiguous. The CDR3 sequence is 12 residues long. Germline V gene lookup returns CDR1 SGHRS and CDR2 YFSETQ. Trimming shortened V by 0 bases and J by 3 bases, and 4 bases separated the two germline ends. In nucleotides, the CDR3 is TGCGCCAGCAGCTTGGACCACTACGAGCAGTACTTC. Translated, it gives CASSLDHYEQYF.

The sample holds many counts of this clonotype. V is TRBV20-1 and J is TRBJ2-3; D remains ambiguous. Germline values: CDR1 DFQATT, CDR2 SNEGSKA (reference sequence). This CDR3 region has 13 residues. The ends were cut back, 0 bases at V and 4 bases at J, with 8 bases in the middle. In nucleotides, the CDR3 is TGCAGTGCTAGAGATACTGGTGCAGATACGCAGTATTTT. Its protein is CSARDTGADTQYF.

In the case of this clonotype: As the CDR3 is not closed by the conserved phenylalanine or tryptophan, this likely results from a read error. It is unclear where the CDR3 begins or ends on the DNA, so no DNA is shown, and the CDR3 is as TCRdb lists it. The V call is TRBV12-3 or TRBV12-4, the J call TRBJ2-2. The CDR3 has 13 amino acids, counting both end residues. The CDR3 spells CASVLIPTGELFS.

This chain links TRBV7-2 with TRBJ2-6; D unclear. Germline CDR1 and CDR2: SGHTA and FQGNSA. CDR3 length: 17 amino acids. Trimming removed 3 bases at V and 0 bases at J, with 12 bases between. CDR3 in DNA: TGTGCCAGCAGCTTGGCGGCCGGATTCTCTGGGGCCAACGTCCTGACTTTC. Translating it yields CASSLAAGFSGANVLTF.

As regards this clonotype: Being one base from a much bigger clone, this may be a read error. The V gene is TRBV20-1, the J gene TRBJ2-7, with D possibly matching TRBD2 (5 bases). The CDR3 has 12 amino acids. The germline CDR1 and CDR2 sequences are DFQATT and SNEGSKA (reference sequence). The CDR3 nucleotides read TGCAGCGGGATAGGAGACTCCTACGAGCAGTACTTC. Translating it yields CSGIGDSYEQYF.

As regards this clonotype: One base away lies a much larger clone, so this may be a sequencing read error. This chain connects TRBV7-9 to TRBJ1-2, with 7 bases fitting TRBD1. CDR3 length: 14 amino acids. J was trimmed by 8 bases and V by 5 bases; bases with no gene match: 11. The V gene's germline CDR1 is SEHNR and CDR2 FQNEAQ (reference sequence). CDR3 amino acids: CASSSGTVVYGYTF. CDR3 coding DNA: TGTGCCAGCAGCAGCGGGACAGTGGTTTACGGCTACACCTTC.

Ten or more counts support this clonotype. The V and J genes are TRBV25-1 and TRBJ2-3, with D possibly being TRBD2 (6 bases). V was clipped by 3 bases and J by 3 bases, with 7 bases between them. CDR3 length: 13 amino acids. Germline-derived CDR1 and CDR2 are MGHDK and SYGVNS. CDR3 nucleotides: TGTGCCAGCAGTGACGCGGGAACAGATACGCAGTATTTT. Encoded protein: CASSDAGTDTQYF. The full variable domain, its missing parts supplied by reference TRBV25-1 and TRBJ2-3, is EADIYQTPRYLVIGTGKKITLECSQTMGHDKMYWYQQDPGMELHLIHYSYGVNSTEKGDLSSESTVSRIRTEHFPLTLESARPSHTSQYLCASSDAGTDTQYFGPGTRLTVL.

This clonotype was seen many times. CDR3 loop: CASSLVRGSGANVLTF. In DNA form, the CDR3 reads TGCGCCAGCAGCTTGGTTCGGGGCTCTGGGGCCAACGTCCTGACTTTC. The chain recombines TRBV5-1 with TRBJ2-6; tentatively, D is TRBD2 (5 bases). Trimming pared 0 bases from V and 0 bases from J, leaving 7 bases between. The germline CDR1 and CDR2 sequences are SGHRS and YFSETQ. The CDR3 is 16 residues long.

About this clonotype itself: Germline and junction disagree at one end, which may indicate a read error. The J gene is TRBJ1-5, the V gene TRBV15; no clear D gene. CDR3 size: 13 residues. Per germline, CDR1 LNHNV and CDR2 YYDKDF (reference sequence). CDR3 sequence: CATSEDLNQPQHF. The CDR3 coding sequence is TGTGCTACCAGCGAGGACCTCAATCAGCCCCAGCATTTT.

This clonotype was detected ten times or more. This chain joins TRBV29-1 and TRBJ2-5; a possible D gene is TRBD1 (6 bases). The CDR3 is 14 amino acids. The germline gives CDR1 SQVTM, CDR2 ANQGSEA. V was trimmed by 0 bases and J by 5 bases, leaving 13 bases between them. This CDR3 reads CSVEDRQEGETQYF. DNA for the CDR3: TGCAGCGTTGAAGATCGACAGGAAGGGGAGACCCAGTACTTC.

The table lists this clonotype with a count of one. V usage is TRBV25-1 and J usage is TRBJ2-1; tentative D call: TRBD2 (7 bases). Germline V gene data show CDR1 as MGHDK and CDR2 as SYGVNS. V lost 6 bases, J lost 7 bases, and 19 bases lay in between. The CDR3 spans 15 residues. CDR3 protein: CASSFWRGGLNEQFF. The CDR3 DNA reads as TGTGCCAGCAGCTTCTGGAGGGGGGGCTTGAATGAGCAGTTCTTC.

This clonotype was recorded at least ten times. CDR3 DNA sequence: TGTGCCAGCAGCTTAATCACTAGCGGGCCCCTTATCTCCTACGAGCAGTACTTC. Translated: CASSLITSGPLISYEQYF. The chain has TRBV7-2 and TRBJ2-7; 9 bases align to TRBD2. The length of the CDR3 is 18 residues. Germline V CDR1 and CDR2: SGHTA, FQGNSA. The J segment lost 0 bases and the V segment lost 2 bases, leaving 11 bases of the junction unmatched.

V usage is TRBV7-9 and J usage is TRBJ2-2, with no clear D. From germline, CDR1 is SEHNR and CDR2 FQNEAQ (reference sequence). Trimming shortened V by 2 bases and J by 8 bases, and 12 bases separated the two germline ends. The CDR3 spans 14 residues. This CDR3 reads CASSLNQGVGELFF. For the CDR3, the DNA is TGTGCCAGCAGCTTAAACCAAGGTGTTGGGGAGCTGTTTTTT.

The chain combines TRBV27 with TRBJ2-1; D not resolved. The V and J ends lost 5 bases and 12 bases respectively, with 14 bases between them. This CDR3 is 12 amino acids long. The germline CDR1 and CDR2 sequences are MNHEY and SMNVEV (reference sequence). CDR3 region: CASSPTNRRQFF. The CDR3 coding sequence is TGTGCCAGCAGTCCCACGAACAGAAGGCAGTTCTTC.

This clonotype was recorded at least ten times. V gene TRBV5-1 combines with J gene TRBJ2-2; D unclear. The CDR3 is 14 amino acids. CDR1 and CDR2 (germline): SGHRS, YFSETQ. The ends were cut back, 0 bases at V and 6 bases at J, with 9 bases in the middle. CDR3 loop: CASSLEVGPGELFF. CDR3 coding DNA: TGCGCCAGCAGCTTGGAGGTAGGACCCGGGGAGCTGTTTTTT. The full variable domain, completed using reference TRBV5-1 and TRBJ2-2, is KAGVTQTPRYLIKTRGQQVTLSCSPISGHRSVSWYQQTPGQGLQFLFEYFSETQRNKGNFPGRFSGRQFSNSRSEMNVSTLELGDSALYLCASSLEVGPGELFFGEGSRLTVL.

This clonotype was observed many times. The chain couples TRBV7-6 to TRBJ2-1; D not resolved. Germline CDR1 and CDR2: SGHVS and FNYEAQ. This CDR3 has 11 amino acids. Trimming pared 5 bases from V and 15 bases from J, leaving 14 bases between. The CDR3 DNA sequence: TGTGCCAGCAGCCCTTCGCTAGGTCTGTTCTTC. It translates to CASSPSLGLFF. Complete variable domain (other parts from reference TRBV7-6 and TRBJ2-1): GAGVSQSPRYKVTKRGQDVALRCDPISGHVSLYWYRQALGQGPEFLTYFNYEAQQDKSGLPNDRFSAERPEGSISTLTIQRTEQRDSAMYRCASSPSLGLFFGPGTRLTVL.

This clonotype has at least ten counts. The CDR3 reads CASSQDSRQGTQYF. CDR3 DNA sequence: TGCGCCAGCAGCCAAGATAGTCGTCAGGGGACCCAGTACTTC. The chain employs TRBV4-3 and TRBJ2-5; tentative D call: TRBD1 (5 bases). Germline CDR1 reads LGHNA; CDR2 reads YSLEER. Trimming removed 0 bases from V and 7 bases from J, with 12 bases in between. The CDR3 has 14 amino acids.